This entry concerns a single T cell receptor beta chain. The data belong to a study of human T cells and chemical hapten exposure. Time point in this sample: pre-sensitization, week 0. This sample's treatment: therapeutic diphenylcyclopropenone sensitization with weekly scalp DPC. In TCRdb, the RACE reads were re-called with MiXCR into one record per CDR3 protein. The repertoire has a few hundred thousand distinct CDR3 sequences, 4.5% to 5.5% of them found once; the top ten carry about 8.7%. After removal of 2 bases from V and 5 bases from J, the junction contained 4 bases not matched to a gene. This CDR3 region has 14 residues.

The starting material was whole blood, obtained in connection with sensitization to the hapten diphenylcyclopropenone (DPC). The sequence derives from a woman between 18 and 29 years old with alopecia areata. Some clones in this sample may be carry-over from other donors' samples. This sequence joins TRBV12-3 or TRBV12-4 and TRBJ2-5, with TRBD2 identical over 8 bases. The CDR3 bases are TGTGCCAGCAGTTTACGGGGACTAGAGGAGACCCAGTACTTC. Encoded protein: CASSLRGLEETQYF.